The 27 T cell receptor beta chains reported below all come from one sample, sequenced in a study of CD8 T cells in ankylosing spondylitis. TCRdb re-called the 5' RACE reads through MiXCR, storing one row per CDR3 protein. The sample has 250,000 to 350,000 distinct CDR3 sequences; 15% to 25% are singletons. The sequencing input was blood, either unsorted or a sorted T cell fraction (not recorded which). The source is a male donor with ankylosing spondylitis or in good health (not recorded which).

A few counts support this clonotype. The chain couples TRBV7-2 to TRBJ2-3; 9 bases fit TRBD2. Germline assignment: CDR1 SGHTA and CDR2 FQGNSA. With V trimmed by 6 bases and J by 4 bases, 8 bases remained unmatched. The CDR3 runs 15 residues. Written as DNA, the CDR3 is TGTGCCAGCAGGAAAGGGCTAGCGGGACCAGATACGCAGTATTTT. Protein sequence: CASRKGLAGPDTQYF.

The chain uses TRBV20-1 and TRBJ2-1; a possible D gene is TRBD1 (5 bases). The CDR3 sequence is 12 residues long. CDR1 and CDR2 (germline): DFQATT, SNEGSKA (reference sequence). Here the CDR3 DNA reads TGCAGCCGACTCGACAGATACAATGAGCAGTTCTTC. Translating it yields CSRLDRYNEQFF.

The table lists this clonotype with a few counts. The rearrangement joins TRBV7-6 to TRBJ2-3, with D perhaps given as TRBD1 or TRBD2 (5 bases each). V lost 2 bases and J lost 4, with 16 bases in between. Germline V gene data show CDR1 as SGHVS and CDR2 as FNYEAQ. The CDR3 has 16 residues. The CDR3 region has the DNA TGTGCCAGCAGCTTAATAGGCGGAGAGGGGCCAGATACGCAGTATTTT. Translated: CASSLIGGEGPDTQYF.

This clonotype appeared a few times. The chain combines TRBV5-1 with TRBJ1-4, with D maybe TRBD1 (5 bases). This CDR3 spans 15 amino acids. V was pared by 4 bases and J by 3 bases, with 13 bases between. The V gene's germline CDR1 is SGHRS and CDR2 YFSETQ. The CDR3 sequence is CASSANLGANEKLFF. DNA of the CDR3: TGCGCCAGCAGCGCCAATTTGGGGGCTAATGAAAAACTGTTTTTT.

This clonotype was seen a handful of times. The chain employs TRBV3-1 and TRBJ1-2; D gene uncertain. CDR1 is LGHDT, CDR2 YNNKEL, per germline (reference sequence). The V end lost 0 bases, the J end lost 7 bases, and 6 bases lay between the germline ends. The CDR3 runs to 12 residues. In nucleotides, the CDR3 is TGTGCCAGCAGCCAAGACAGCTCTGGCTACACCTTC. Amino acids: CASSQDSSGYTF.

This clonotype has at least ten counts. The chain carries TRBV12-3 or TRBV12-4 and TRBJ2-2; 8 bases line up with TRBD1. V lost 6 bases, J lost 1 base, and 4 bases stayed unmatched. The CDR3 totals 15 residues. The CDR3 sequence is CASSRGTGNTGELFF. CDR3 coding DNA: TGTGCCAGCAGCCGAGGGACAGGGAACACCGGGGAGCTGTTTTTT.

Only a few counts were recorded for this clonotype. This sequence joins TRBV28 and TRBJ1-6; D not certain. V lost 2 bases to trimming and J lost 9 bases, with 14 bases between them. Germline-derived CDR1 and CDR2 are MDHEN and SYDVKM. The CDR3 consists of 15 residues. The CDR3 loop is CASSLGQYGISPLHF. The CDR3 DNA reads TGTGCCAGCAGTTTAGGGCAGTATGGGATTTCACCCCTCCACTTT. The full variable domain, its missing parts supplied by reference TRBV28 and TRBJ1-6, is DVKVTQSSRYLVKRTGEKVFLECVQDMDHENMFWYRQDPGLGLRLIYFSYDVKMKEKGDIPEGYSVSREKKERFSLILESASTNQTSMYLCASSLGQYGISPLHFGNGTRLTVT.

The chain uses TRBV29-1 and TRBJ2-1, with 7 bases matching TRBD2. The germline V gene has CDR1 SQVTM and CDR2 ANQGSEA. This CDR3 has 11 amino acids. CDR3 region: CAKLGGNEQFF. The CDR3 DNA reads as TGCGCCAAACTCGGGGGGAATGAGCAGTTCTTC.

The chain is built from TRBV20-1 and TRBJ2-3, with D possibly being TRBD2 (6 bases). Germline V gives CDR1 DFQATT, CDR2 SNEGSKA (reference sequence). This CDR3 spans 13 amino acids. Trimming cost V 6 bases and J 11 bases, with 21 bases left between them. In DNA form, the CDR3 reads TGCAGTGCGCGGGAAACTCCTTCGAAGGGGCAGTATTTT. It encodes CSARETPSKGQYF.

This clonotype was seen more than once but under ten times. The rearrangement uses TRBV12-3 or TRBV12-4 and TRBJ1-2; 7 positions agree with TRBD1. V lost 5 bases and J lost 1; bases outside the gene matches: 4. CDR3 length equals 14 residues. Here the CDR3 reads CASSQTGFNYGYTF. For the CDR3, the DNA is TGTGCCAGCAGTCAGACAGGGTTTAACTATGGCTACACCTTC.

This chain links TRBV9 with TRBJ2-1; 8 nucleotides line up with TRBD2. Germline CDR1 and CDR2: SGDLS and YYNGEE. J lost 8 bases, V lost 0 bases, and 7 bases had no gene match. The CDR3 is 15 amino acids. The CDR3: CASSVGLAGRDEQFF. CDR3 in DNA: TGTGCCAGCAGCGTAGGTCTAGCGGGTAGGGATGAGCAGTTCTTC.

The V and J genes are TRBV12-3 or TRBV12-4 and TRBJ2-4, with 7 bases aligning to TRBD2. V was pared by 2 bases and J by 8 bases, with 9 bases of the junction left unmatched. This CDR3 region has 15 residues. The CDR3 here is CASSLHGGRVDIQYF. As DNA, the CDR3 is TGTGCCAGCAGTTTACACGGAGGGAGGGTTGACATTCAGTACTTC.

This sequence joins TRBV6-2 or TRBV6-3 and TRBJ2-1; D is possibly TRBD1 (5 bases). Germline V gene sequence: CDR1 MNHEY, CDR2 SVGEGT. CDR3 length: 12 amino acids. V was cut by 5 bases and J by 4 bases, with 6 bases left in between. This CDR3 reads CASSQGYNEQFF. The CDR3 DNA reads TGTGCCAGCAGTCAGGGTTACAATGAGCAGTTCTTC.

The chain employs TRBV18 and TRBJ2-5; 10 positions match TRBD1. This CDR3 is built from 15 residues. The V gene's germline CDR1 is KGHSH and CDR2 LQKENI. Trimming cost V 10 bases and J 3 bases; bases outside gene matches: 11. The CDR3 DNA sequence: TGTGCCACCAACAAGGGACAGGGGTTAAAAGAGACCCAGTACTTC. It is translated as CATNKGQGLKETQYF. Variable domain in full (rest from reference TRBV18 and TRBJ2-5): NAGVMQNPRHLVRRRGQEARLRCSPMKGHSHVYWYRQLPEEGLKFMVYLQKENIIDESGMPKERFSAEFPKEGPSILRIQQVVRGDSAAYFCATNKGQGLKETQYFGPGTRLLVL.

This clonotype occurred a few times. CDR3 in DNA: TGTGCCAGCCGGACTAGCGGGATAGGTGAGCAGTTCTTC. Translation gives CASRTSGIGEQFF. This rearrangement joins TRBV6-1 to TRBJ2-1, with 12 bases identical to TRBD2. The CDR3 consists of 13 residues. Germline assignment: CDR1 MNHNS and CDR2 SASEGT. J was trimmed by 9 bases and V by 8 bases; bases with no gene match: 5.

V gene TRBV27 combines with J gene TRBJ2-2; 7 nucleotides agree with TRBD1. The trim removed 6 bases at V and 1 base at J, leaving 5 bases unmatched. The length of the CDR3 is 15 residues. Germline CDR1 reads MNHEY; CDR2 reads SMNVEV (reference sequence). CDR3 protein: CASRGPGGNTGELFF. The CDR3, as DNA: TGTGCCAGCAGAGGCCCAGGGGGGAACACCGGGGAGCTGTTTTTT.

The chain carries TRBV7-8 and TRBJ2-1; D ambiguous. V was trimmed by 2 bases and J by 10 bases, leaving 9 bases between them. Looked up from germline, CDR1 is SGHVS and CDR2 is FQNEAQ. The CDR3 loop spans 12 amino acids. Here the CDR3 DNA reads TGTGCCAGCAGCTTATCCAACCGAGAGCAGTTCTTC. Translation gives CASSLSNREQFF.

The rearrangement links TRBV4-2 to TRBJ2-2; D is perhaps TRBD2 (6 bases). V lost 0 bases, J lost 6 bases, and 11 bases lay in between. The CDR3 has 15 amino acids. In germline, CDR1 is LGHNA, CDR2 YNFKEQ. In DNA, the CDR3 is TGTGCCAGCAGCCAAGATCTAGCGATCCCCGGGGAGCTGTTTTTT. Its translation is CASSQDLAIPGELFF.

This chain links TRBV4-2 with TRBJ1-5; possibly TRBD1 for D (5 bases). In germline, CDR1 is LGHNA, CDR2 YNFKEQ. This CDR3 spans 14 amino acids. Between the trimmed V and J ends, which lost 3 bases and 5 bases, there was a span of 11 bases. CDR3 loop: CASSQSQGDQPQHF. DNA of the CDR3: TGTGCCAGCAGCCAGAGCCAGGGTGATCAGCCCCAGCATTTT.

This clonotype was counted only a few times. The chain joins TRBV5-8 to TRBJ2-4; D tentatively reads TRBD1 or TRBD2 (5 bases each). Germline CDR1 reads SGHTS; CDR2 reads YDEGEE. There are 13 residues in the CDR3. The V end was cut by 4 bases, the J end by 4 bases, with 9 bases between. DNA for the CDR3: TGTGCCAGCAGCGAGGGACCTAAAAACATTCAGTACTTC. It encodes CASSEGPKNIQYF.

The chain employs TRBV18 and TRBJ2-1; 9 bases map to TRBD2. The CDR3 consists of 14 residues. The junction had 7 bases not matched to a gene; V was cut back by 4 bases and J by 9 bases. CDR1 and CDR2 (germline): KGHSH, LQKENI. DNA for the CDR3: TGTGCCAGCTCACTGGGGACTAGCAACTCTGAGCAGTTCTTC. Translated: CASSLGTSNSEQFF.

CDR3 loop: CASSFLTGIRGTGELFF. The DNA for the CDR3 is TGTGCCAGCAGTTTCCTCACAGGGATTCGGGGTACCGGGGAGCTGTTTTTT. The chain carries TRBV5-6 and TRBJ2-2; D is perhaps TRBD1 (6 bases). Germline V gene sequence: CDR1 SGHDT, CDR2 YYEEEE. V shed 5 bases and J shed 5 bases, with 22 bases lying between them. This CDR3 spans 17 amino acids.

The chain couples TRBV3-1 to TRBJ1-2; D possibly corresponds to TRBD1 (5 bases). Germline V gene lookup returns CDR1 LGHDT and CDR2 YNNKEL (reference sequence). V lost 5 bases, J lost 1 base, and 14 bases lay in between. The CDR3 consists of 15 residues. The CDR3 loop is CASSNRGGYNYGYTF. For the CDR3, the DNA is TGTGCCAGCAGCAACCGTGGGGGATATAACTATGGCTACACCTTC.

A few counts support this clonotype. The V gene is TRBV5-1, the J gene TRBJ2-5; 7 bases are a match to TRBD1. Germline assignment: CDR1 SGHRS and CDR2 YFSETQ. This CDR3 is 15 amino acids long. Losses at the gene ends were 3 bases for V and 2 bases for J; bases not matched to a gene: 7. The CDR3 loop reads CASSSIQGRQETQYF. The DNA for the CDR3 is TGCGCCAGCAGCTCTATACAGGGGCGGCAAGAGACCCAGTACTTC.

The rearrangement uses TRBV6-1 and TRBJ2-1; unclear D gene. Trimming stripped 8 bases from V and 5 bases from J, with 4 bases between. There are 10 residues in the CDR3. The germline V gene has CDR1 MNHNS and CDR2 SASEGT. CDR3 DNA: TGTGCCAGCCTTAACAATGAGCAGTTCTTC. Translating it yields CASLNNEQFF.

This sequence joins TRBV9 and TRBJ2-2; unclear D gene. Trimming left V 2 bases short and J 1 base short, with 6 bases between. Germline V gives CDR1 SGDLS, CDR2 YYNGEE. The CDR3 has 14 residues. CDR3 DNA: TGTGCCAGCAGCGTGCCGGGGAACACCGGGGAGCTGTTTTTT. This translates into CASSVPGNTGELFF.

This clonotype has just a few counts. J is TRBJ2-1 and V is TRBV19, with 9 nucleotides matching TRBD2. CDR3 length equals 15 residues. CDR1 is LNHDA and CDR2 is SQIVND in the germline V gene (reference sequence). Trimming cost V 2 bases and J 10 bases; bases outside gene matches: 9. Here the CDR3 reads CASSIPAGGLNEQFF. The DNA of the CDR3 is TGTGCCAGTAGTATACCAGCGGGGGGCCTGAACGAGCAGTTCTTC.